Below, 2 T cell receptor beta chains from the same sample are listed, as sequenced in a study of spatial heterogeneity in lung cancer. Documented time point: sample taken at primary tumor resection. One entry per CDR3 protein results from TCRdb running MiXCR on the 5' RACE reads. Among about 9,300 distinct CDR3 sequences listed, around 6.3% were seen once. Overall study results and limits: Mutation counts in tumors were tracked by counts of expanded intratumoral alpha and beta TCRs.

These receptors' antigens are unknown. Source: lung tumor tissue, taken at surgery. These receptors all come from a male donor with early-stage non-small cell lung cancer.

In this sample, this clonotype turned up many times. The rearrangement links TRBV7-9 to TRBJ2-6; perhaps D is TRBD1 or TRBD2 (6 bases each). Trimming left V 5 bases short and J 0 bases short, with 20 bases between. CDR3 length: 19 residues. Germline assignment: CDR1 SEHNR and CDR2 FQNEAQ (reference sequence). CDR3 DNA: TGTGCCAGCAGCCCCGTCGGGGGCAGCCGTCCCTCTGGGGCCAACGTCCTGACTTTC. It yields the protein CASSPVGGSRPSGANVLTF.

The sample holds many counts of this clonotype. This rearrangement joins TRBV5-4 to TRBJ2-3; D ambiguous. The CDR3 covers 15 residues. From germline, CDR1 is SGHNT and CDR2 YYREEE (reference sequence). The V and J ends lost 0 bases and 2 bases respectively, with 10 bases between them. In DNA form, the CDR3 reads TGTGCCAGCAGCTTGGCCTACGGATACACAGATACGCAGTATTTT. It translates to CASSLAYGYTDTQYF.